The source of this TCR beta chain is a study of resident and recirculating memory T cells in vitiligo. The CDR3 has 15 amino acids. V dropped 0 bases and J dropped 4; count of bases not matched to a gene: 3. The germline V gene encodes CDR1 SGHKS and CDR2 YYEKEE (reference sequence). Stable patients also lacked confetti depigmentation, a sign of active vitiligo. Libraries were prepared by immunoSEQ multiplex PCR; TCRdb keeps only in-frame clonotypes and omits some of them. The sample shows 75,000 to 85,000 clones, 90% to 95% of them seen only once. The source of this sequence is a male donor with vitiligo. The sequencing input was blood. The chain has TRBV5-5 and TRBJ1-4; TRBD1 matches 7 bases. CDR3 bases: TGTGCCAGCAGCTTGGAGGGACAGAGTAATGAAAAACTGTTTTTT. Protein: CASSLEGQSNEKLFF. The full variable domain, rest sourced from reference TRBV5-5 and TRBJ1-4, is DAGVTQSPTHLIKTRGQQVTLRCSPISGHKSVSWYQQVLGQGPQFIFQYYEKEERGRGNFPDRFSARQFPNYSSELNVNALLLGDSALYLCASSLEGQSNEKLFFGSGTQLSVL.